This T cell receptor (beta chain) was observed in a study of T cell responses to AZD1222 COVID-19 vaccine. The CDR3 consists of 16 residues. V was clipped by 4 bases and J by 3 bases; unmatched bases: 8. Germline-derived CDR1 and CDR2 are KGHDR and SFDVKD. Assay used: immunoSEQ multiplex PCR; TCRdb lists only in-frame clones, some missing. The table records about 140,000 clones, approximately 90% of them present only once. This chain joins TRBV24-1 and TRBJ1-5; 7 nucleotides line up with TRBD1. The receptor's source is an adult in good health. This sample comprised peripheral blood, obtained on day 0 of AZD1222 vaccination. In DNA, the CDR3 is TGTGCCACCAGTGACCACAGAGGACAGGTCAATCAGCCCCAGCATTTT. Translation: CATSDHRGQVNQPQHF.